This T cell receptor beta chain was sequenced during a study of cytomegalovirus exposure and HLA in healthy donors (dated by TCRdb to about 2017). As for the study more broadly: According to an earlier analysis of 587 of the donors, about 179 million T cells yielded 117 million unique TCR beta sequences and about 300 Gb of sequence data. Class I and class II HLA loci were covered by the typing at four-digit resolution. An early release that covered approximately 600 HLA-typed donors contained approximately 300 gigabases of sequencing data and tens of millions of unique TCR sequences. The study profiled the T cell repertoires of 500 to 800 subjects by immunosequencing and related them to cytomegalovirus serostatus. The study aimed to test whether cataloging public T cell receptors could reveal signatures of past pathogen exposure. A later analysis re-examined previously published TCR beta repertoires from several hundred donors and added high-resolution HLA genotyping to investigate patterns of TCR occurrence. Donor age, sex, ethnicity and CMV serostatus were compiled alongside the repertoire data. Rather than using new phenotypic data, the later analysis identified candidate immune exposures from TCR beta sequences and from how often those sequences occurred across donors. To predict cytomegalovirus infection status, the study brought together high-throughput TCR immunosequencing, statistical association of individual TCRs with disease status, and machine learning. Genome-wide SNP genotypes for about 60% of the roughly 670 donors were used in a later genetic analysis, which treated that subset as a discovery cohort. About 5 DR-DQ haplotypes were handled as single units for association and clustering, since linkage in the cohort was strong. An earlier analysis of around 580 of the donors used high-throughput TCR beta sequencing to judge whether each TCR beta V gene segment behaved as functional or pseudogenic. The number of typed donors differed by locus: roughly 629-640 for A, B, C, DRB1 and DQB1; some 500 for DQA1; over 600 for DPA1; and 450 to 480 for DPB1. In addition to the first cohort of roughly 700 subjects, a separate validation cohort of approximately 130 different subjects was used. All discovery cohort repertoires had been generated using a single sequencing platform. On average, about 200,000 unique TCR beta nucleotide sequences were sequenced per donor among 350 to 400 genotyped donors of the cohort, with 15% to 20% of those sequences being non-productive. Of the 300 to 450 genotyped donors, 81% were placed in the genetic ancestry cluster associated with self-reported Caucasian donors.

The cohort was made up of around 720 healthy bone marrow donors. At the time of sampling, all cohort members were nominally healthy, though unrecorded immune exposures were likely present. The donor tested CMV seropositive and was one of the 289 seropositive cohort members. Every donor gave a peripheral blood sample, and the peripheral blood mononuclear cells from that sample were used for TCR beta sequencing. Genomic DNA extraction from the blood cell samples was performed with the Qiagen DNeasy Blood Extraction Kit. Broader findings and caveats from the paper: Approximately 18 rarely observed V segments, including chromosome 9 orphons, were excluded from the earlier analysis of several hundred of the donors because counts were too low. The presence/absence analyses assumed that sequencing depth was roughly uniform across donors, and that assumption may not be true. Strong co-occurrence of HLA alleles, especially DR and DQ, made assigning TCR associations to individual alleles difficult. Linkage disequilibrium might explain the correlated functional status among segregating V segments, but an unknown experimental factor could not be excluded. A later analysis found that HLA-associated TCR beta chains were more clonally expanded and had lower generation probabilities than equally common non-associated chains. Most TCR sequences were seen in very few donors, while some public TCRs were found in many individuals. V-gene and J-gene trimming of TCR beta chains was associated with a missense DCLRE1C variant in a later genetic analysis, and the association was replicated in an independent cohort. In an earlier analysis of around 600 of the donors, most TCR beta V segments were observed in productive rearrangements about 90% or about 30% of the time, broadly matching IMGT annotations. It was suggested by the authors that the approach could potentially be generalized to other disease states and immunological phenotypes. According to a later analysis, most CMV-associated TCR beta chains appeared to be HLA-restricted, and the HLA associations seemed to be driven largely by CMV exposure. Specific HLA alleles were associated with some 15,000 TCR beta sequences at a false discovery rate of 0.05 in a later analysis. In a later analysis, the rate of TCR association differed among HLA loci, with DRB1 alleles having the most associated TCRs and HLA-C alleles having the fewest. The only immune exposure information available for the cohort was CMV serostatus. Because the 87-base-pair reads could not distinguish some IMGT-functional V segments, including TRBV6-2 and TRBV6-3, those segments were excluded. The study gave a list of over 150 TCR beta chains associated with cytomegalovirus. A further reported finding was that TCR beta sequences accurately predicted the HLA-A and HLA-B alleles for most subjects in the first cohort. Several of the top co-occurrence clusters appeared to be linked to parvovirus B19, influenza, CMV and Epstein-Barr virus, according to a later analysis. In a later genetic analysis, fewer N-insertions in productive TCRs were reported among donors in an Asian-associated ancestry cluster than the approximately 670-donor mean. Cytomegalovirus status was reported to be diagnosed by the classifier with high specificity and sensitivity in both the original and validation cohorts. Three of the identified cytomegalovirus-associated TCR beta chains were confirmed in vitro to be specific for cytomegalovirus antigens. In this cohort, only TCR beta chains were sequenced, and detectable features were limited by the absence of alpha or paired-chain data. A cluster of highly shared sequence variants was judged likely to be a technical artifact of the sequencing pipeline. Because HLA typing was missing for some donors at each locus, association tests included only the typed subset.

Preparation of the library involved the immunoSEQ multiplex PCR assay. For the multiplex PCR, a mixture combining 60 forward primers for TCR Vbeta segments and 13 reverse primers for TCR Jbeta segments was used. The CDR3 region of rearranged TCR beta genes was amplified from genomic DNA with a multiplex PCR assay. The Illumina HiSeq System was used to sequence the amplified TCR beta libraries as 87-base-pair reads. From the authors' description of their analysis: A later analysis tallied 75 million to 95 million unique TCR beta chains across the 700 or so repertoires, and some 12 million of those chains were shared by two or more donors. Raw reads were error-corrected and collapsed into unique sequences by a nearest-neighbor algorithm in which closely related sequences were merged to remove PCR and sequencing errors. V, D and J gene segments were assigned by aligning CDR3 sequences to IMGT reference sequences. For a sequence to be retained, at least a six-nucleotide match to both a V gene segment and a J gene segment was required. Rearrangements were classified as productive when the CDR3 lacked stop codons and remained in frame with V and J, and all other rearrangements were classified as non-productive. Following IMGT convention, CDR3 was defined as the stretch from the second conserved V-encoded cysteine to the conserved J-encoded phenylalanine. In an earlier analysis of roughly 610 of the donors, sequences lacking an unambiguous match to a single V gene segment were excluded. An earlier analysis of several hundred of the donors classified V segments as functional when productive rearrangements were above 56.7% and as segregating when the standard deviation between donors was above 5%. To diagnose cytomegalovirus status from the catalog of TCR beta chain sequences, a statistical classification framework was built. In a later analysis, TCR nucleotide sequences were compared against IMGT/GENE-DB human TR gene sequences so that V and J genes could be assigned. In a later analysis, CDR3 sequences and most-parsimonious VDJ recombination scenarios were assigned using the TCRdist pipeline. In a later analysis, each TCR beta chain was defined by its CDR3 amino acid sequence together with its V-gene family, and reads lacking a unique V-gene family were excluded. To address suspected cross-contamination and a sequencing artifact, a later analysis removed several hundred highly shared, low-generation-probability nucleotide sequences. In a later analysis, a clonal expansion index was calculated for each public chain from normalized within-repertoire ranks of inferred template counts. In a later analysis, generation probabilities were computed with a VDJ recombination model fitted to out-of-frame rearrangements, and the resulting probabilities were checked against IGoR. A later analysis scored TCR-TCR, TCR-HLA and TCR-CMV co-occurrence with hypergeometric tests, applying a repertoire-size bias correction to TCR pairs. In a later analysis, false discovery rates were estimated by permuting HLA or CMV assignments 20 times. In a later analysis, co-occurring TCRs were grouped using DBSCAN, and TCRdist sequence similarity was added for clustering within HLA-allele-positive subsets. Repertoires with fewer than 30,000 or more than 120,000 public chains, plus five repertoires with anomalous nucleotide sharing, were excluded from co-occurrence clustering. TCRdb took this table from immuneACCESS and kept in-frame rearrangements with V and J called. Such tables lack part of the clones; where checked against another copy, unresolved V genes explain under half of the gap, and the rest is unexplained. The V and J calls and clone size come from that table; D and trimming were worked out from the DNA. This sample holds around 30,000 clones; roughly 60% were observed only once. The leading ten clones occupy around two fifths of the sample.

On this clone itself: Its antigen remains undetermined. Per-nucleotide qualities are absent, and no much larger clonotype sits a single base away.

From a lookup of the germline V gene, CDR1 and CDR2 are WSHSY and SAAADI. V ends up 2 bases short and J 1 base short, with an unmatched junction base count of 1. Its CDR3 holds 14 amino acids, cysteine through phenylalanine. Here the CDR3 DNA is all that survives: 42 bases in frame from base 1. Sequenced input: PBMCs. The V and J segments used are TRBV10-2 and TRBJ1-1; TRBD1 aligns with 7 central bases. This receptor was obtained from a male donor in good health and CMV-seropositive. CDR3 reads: CASSETGANTEAFF. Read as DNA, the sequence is TGCGCCAGCAGTGAGACAGGGGCGAACACTGAAGCTTTCTTT.